This is a list of T cell receptor beta chains from one sample in a study of beta chain features in type 1 diabetes. Profiled with immunoSEQ multiplex PCR; TCRdb holds only in-frame clones, not every one. The sample holds about 930,000 clones; 17% are singletons and the top ten take 0.02% to 0.025%. The sequenced sample was naive CD4+ T cells from blood. Every receptor here comes from a woman under 30 in good health. CDR3s include the opening cysteine and the closing phenylalanine or tryptophan. A D gene is named only where the DNA matches it firmly. The size of a clone is reported for some rows only, either as once, few or many, or as a class for expanded clones.

>TRBD2|TRBV5-4|few|TRBJ2-1
TGTGCCAGCAGCTTAGGGACTAGCGCCGACAATGAGCAGTTCTTC
CASSLGTSADNEQFF
>NA|TRBV29-1|few|TRBJ2-7
TGCAGCGTCCGCTACAGGGCCCACTCCTACGAGCAGTACTTC
CSVRYRAHSYEQYF
>NA|TRBV29-1|NA|TRBJ2-1
TGCAGCGTTAAGGGACTCAGGACATACAATGAGCAGTTCTTC
CSVKGLRTYNEQFF
>TRBD2|TRBV7-9|few|TRBJ2-3
TGTGCCAGCAGCTTACCCCTTAATAGCGGGAGGACTAGCACAGATACGCAGTATTTT
CASSLPLNSGRTSTDTQYF
>TRBD1|TRBV28|NA|TRBJ1-3
TGTGCCAGCAGTACAGGGGGCTCTGGAAACACCATATATTTT
CASSTGGSGNTIYF
>NA|TRBV5-1|NA|TRBJ2-2
TGCGCCAGCAGCCCGTCTCACACCCCCGGGGAGCTGTTTTTT
CASSPSHTPGELFF
>TRBD2|TRBV5-6|few|TRBJ2-2
TGTGCCAGCAGCTTGGTAGCGGGAGGTACAGGGGAGCTGTTTTTT
CASSLVAGGTGELFF
>TRBD1|TRBV29-1|NA|TRBJ2-7
TGCAGCGTTGCTGGGGGAATTGGGACAGGGGCCTCCTACGAGCAGTACTTC
CSVAGGIGTGASYEQYF
>NA|TRBV7-2|NA|TRBJ2-1
TGTGCCAGCAGCCAGTTGAACGGGGCGAATGAGCAGTTCTTC
CASSQLNGANEQFF
>NA|TRBV21-1|NA|TRBJ2-5
TGTGCCAGCAGCAAAGTCATCGAGGAGACCCAGTACTTC
CASSKVIEETQYF
>NA|TRBV28|NA|TRBJ1-1
TGTGCCAGCAGCATCTCAGAAGGGCCAAGAGGAGCTTTCTTT
CASSISEGPRGAFF
>TRBD1|TRBV10-1|once|TRBJ2-7
TGCGCCAGCAGCGCCGGGACAGGGGGTAACGAGCAGTACTTC
CASSAGTGGNEQYF
>NA|TRBV19|few|TRBJ1-5
TGTGCCAGCGGAGAGCCCCCTGGCAGGGGAGGCCCTGAATGGCAGCCCCAGCATTTT
CASGEPPGRGGPEWQPQHF
>TRBD2|TRBV5-1|few|TRBJ2-3
TGCGCCAGCAGCTTGGATCCTAGCGGGGGCACAGATACGCAGTATTTT
CASSLDPSGGTDTQYF
>NA|TRBV10-2|few|TRBJ2-7
TGCGCCAGCAGGATAGCGGTTTTCAATTCCTACGAGCAGTACTTC
CASRIAVFNSYEQYF
>NA|TRBV27|few|TRBJ1-1
TGTGCCAGCAGTTTATTAGGGACGGGGGCGAGGACTGAAGCTTTCTTT
CASSLLGTGARTEAFF
>NA|TRBV27|NA|TRBJ2-1
TGTGCCAGCAGTCTATTTCGGTGGGGGGAACCTTACAATGAGCAGTTCTTC
CASSLFRWGEPYNEQFF
>NA|TRBV9|NA|TRBJ2-3
TGTGCCAGCAGCCCTTTGGGGGTCCCGTCCACAGATACGCAGTATTTT
CASSPLGVPSTDTQYF
>TRBD2|TRBV5-4|NA|TRBJ2-1
TGTGCCAGCAGCTTGGCATACAGGGCAACTAGCGGGAACGATGAGCAGTTCTTC
CASSLAYRATSGNDEQFF
>NA|TRBV27|NA|TRBJ1-1
TGTGCCACGCGGCTGGCCCGAACCAGCCGAGCTTTCTTT
CATRLARTSRAFF
>TRBD2|TRBV7-2|NA|TRBJ2-1
TGTGCCAGCAGCTTAAGCGGGACCGCCTACAATGAGCAGTTCTTC
CASSLSGTAYNEQFF
>NA|TRBV14|NA|TRBJ1-2
TGTGCCAGCAGCCAAGATTCGTCGATAGGGGGCTACACCTTC
CASSQDSSIGGYTF
>TRBD2|TRBV10-3|NA|TRBJ2-1
TGTGCCATCAGTGGCACCACCCCCGGGAGGGAATACAATGAGCAGTTCTTC
CAISGTTPGREYNEQFF
>NA|TRBV9|few|TRBJ2-1
TGTGCCAGCAGCGTAGGGGCGATTGTCGGTACGGGTCAGTTCTTC
CASSVGAIVGTGQFF
>TRBD2|TRBV28|NA|TRBJ2-7
TGTGCCAGCAGTTTTGCGGGAGCGATGAACGAGCAGTACTTC
CASSFAGAMNEQYF
>NA|TRBV29-1|few|TRBJ2-7
TGCAGCGTTCTCCGGGGCCCCCTGTCCTACGAGCAGTACTTC
CSVLRGPLSYEQYF
>NA|TRBV19|NA|TRBJ1-1
TGTGCCAGTAGTATAGGGCCCGGCTCAAACGCTGAAGCTTTCTTT
CASSIGPGSNAEAFF